Sequencing of this T cell receptor beta chain was carried out in a study of blood T cell repertoires in COVID-19. Across the study: The United States, Italy and Spain supplied acute and convalescent COVID-19 samples. The cDNA or gDNA used as material had been derived from T cells, B-cell-depleted T cells, or PBMCs.

As originally analysed: Quantification of nucleated cells was approximated via reference gene primer amplification. Produced via immunoSEQ multiplex PCR; TCRdb's table is partial and in-frame only. D and trimming were read from the DNA, whereas the V and J calls and clone size are those reported in that table. The sample carries approximately 65,000 clones, roughly 89% recorded once. The specimen sequenced was peripheral blood. This sequence was found in a woman in her forties or fifties with active COVID-19.

For the CDR3, the DNA is TGTGCCAGCAGCGTTAGTCCCGGGACTGGGGGCACAGATACGCAGTATTTT. Protein sequence: CASSVSPGTGGTDTQYF. J is TRBJ2-3 and V is TRBV9; a possible D gene is TRBD2 (6 bases). CDR1 SGDLS and CDR2 YYNGEE come from the germline V gene. The CDR3 length is 17 residues. Trimming cost V 2 bases and J 1 base, with 17 bases left between them.